What follows are 7 T cell receptor beta chains derived from one specimen sequenced in a study of T cells in localized non-small cell lung cancer (dated by TCRdb to 2018 to 2021). The library relied on the immunoSEQ multiplex PCR assay. Not all clones reach the TCRdb copy of this immuneACCESS table, which keeps in-frame sequences only. Checked studies attribute under half of the gap to unresolved V genes and leave the rest unexplained. The table for this sample lists over a thousand clones; around 28% of them were counted only once. Roughly 8.2% of the sample lies in the top ten. The source was lung tumor tissue, collected before any cancer treatment. These receptor sequences come from a male donor aged 60 or over with stage II lung adenocarcinoma.

This clone was detected only a few times. The chain has TRBV28 and TRBJ2-5, with D tentatively TRBD1 (7 bases). CDR3 length: 13 residues. V was pared by 8 bases and J by 5 bases, with 15 bases between. CDR1 MDHEN and CDR2 SYDVKM come from the germline V gene. The DNA for the CDR3 is TGTGCCAGCGGGAAGGGGGCGGGGGAGACCCAGTACTTC. Its protein is CASGKGAGETQYF.

This clone is large in the sample. The J gene is TRBJ1-4, the V gene TRBV4-1, with 8 bases aligning to TRBD1. CDR1 is MGHRA, CDR2 YSYEKL, per germline. J was trimmed by 8 bases and V by 2 bases; bases with no gene match: 7. CDR3 length: 15 amino acids. The CDR3: CASSQLDRGGEKLFF. The CDR3 DNA reads as TGCGCCAGCAGCCAATTAGACAGGGGAGGAGAAAAACTGTTTTTT.

The V and J genes are TRBV28 and TRBJ2-2, with D perhaps TRBD1 or TRBD2 (5 bases each). This CDR3 has 14 residues. Germline-derived CDR1 and CDR2 are MDHEN and SYDVKM. V lost 7 bases, J lost 5 bases, and 14 bases lay in between. CDR3 coding DNA: TGTGCCAGCACCTTCCGGGACCGAACCGGGGAGCTGTTTTTT. This encodes CASTFRDRTGELFF.

The gene calls are TRBV6-8 and TRBJ2-7, with 7 bases aligning to TRBD2. J was trimmed by 0 bases and V by 3 bases; bases with no gene match: 8. This CDR3 region has 16 residues. Germline values: CDR1 MNHGY, CDR2 SAAAGT. For the CDR3, the DNA is TGTGCCAGCAGTTATAGGCTAGCGGAGAGCTCCTACGAGCAGTACTTC. Protein product: CASSYRLAESSYEQYF.

This sequence joins TRBV9 and TRBJ2-6; 10 nucleotides align to TRBD2. Germline-derived CDR1 and CDR2 are SGDLS and YYNGEE. CDR3 size: 17 residues. V gave up 5 bases and J gave up 3 bases; unmatched junction bases: 8. The CDR3, as DNA: TGTGCCAGCAGTCACGAGCGGGAGGGCCATGGGGCCAACGTCCTGACTTTC. Encoded protein: CASSHEREGHGANVLTF.

In its sample, this clone was seen a few times. The rearrangement joins TRBV25-1 to TRBJ2-2, with D maybe TRBD2 (6 bases). The V end lost 7 bases, the J end lost 8 bases, and 17 bases lay between the germline ends. This CDR3 comprises 14 residues. Germline V gene data show CDR1 as MGHDK and CDR2 as SYGVNS. This chain's CDR3 is CASTRAAGSGELFF. The CDR3 bases are TGTGCCAGCACTAGGGCGGCCGGGAGTGGGGAGCTGTTTTTT.

This clone is classed as medium-sized. The V and J genes are TRBV1 and TRBJ2-1. TRBV1 is assigned pseudogene status. The CDR3 totals 15 residues. DNA for the CDR3: TGCGCCAGCAGCCAACCCGGGACGGTCTACAATGAGCAGTTCTTC. This codes for CASSQPGTVYNEQFF.